A selection of T cell receptor beta chains follows, all from one sample in a study of response to subunit inactivated influenza vaccine. MiXCR, applied by TCRdb to the RT-PCR reads, yields one record per CDR3 protein. The table includes about 540,000 distinct CDR3 sequences, approximately 14% detected once. The source material was PBMCs from blood, sampled roughly 12 days after vaccination. The source of these receptors is a man aged 50 to 60 who received an inactivated influenza vaccine. Each CDR3 is given with its conserved first and last residue. D genes are given only for firm matches. Clone size is stated in some rows and not others, as once, few, many or a class when expanded.

>TRBJ2-6|TRBV30|-|-
TGTGCCTGGAGTCTGGGCTCTGGGGCCAACGTCCTGACTTTC
CAWSLGSGANVLTF
>TRBJ1-4|TRBV20-1|-|-
TGCAGTGCTAGACGACACCCCACTAATGAAAAACTGTTTTTT
CSARRHPTNEKLFF
>TRBJ1-2|TRBV20-1|TRBD1|few
TGCAGTGCCCCCGGGACAGGGATTGACTACACCTTC
CSAPGTGIDYTF
>TRBJ1-4|TRBV12-3/TRBV12-4|-|-
TGTGCCAGTGTGGACGTTCTCAATGAAAAACTGTTTTTT
CASVDVLNEKLFF
>TRBJ1-4|TRBV6-5|-|-
TGTGCCAGCAGTTACGGTCAGGGTTCGACTAATGAAAAACTGTTTTTT
CASSYGQGSTNEKLFF
>TRBJ1-6|TRBV6-2/TRBV6-3|-|-
TGTGCCAGCAGTGGGGTTCACGATTCACCCCTCCACTTT
CASSGVHDSPLHF
>TRBJ2-7|TRBV27|TRBD1|few
TGTGCCAGCAGCCGGGACAGCACCTCCTACGAGCAGTACTTC
CASSRDSTSYEQYF
>TRBJ2-5|TRBV24-1|-|few
TGTGCCACCAGTGCCAGTCAAGAGACCCAGTACTTC
CATSASQETQYF
>TRBJ2-3|TRBV28|TRBD1|-
TGTGCCAGCATAGGGACAGGGGGCACAGATACGCAGTATTTT
CASIGTGGTDTQYF
>TRBJ1-1|TRBV20-1|-|few
TGCAGTGCTAGGTCGGGGGCAAGAGCTGAAGCTTTCTTT
CSARSGARAEAFF
>TRBJ1-5|TRBV20-1|TRBD1|few
TGCAGTGCTTCTACAGGGGATCAGCCCCAGCATTTT
CSASTGDQPQHF
>TRBJ2-3|TRBV18|-|-
TGTGCCAGCTCACCCCGGACTGGCACAGATACGCAGTATTTT
CASSPRTGTDTQYF
>TRBJ2-6|TRBV20-1|-|-
TGCAGTGCTTTCTCTCGGGCCTCTGGGGCCAACGTCCTGACTTTC
CSAFSRASGANVLTF
>TRBJ2-3|TRBV11-2|-|-
TGTGCCAGCAGCTCTCCGGCAGAATCTGTTACGCAGTATTTT
CASSSPAESVTQYF
>TRBJ1-2|TRBV7-9|TRBD1|few
TGTGCCAGCGGTGTAGGGACAGGGGGAAACTATGGCTACACCTTC
CASGVGTGGNYGYTF
>TRBJ2-1|TRBV19|-|-
TGTGCCAGTAGTATACTAGGAGTCGAAGAGCAGTTCTTC
CASSILGVEEQFF
>TRBJ2-1|TRBV12-3/TRBV12-4|-|-
TGTGCCAGCAGTTTTTTTCGAGGGGAGCAGTTCTTC
CASSFFRGEQFF
>TRBJ2-3|TRBV20-1|TRBD2|-
TGCAGTGCCCAACCCACTAGCGGGAAATTATCACCGGATACGCAGTATTTT
CSAQPTSGKLSPDTQYF
>TRBJ1-2|TRBV5-6|-|many
TGTGCCAGCAGCTTGGAATGGCCCCAGGGTCTTCAATCCTATGGCTACACCTTC
CASSLEWPQGLQSYGYTF
>TRBJ2-5|TRBV20-1|-|few
TGCAGTGCTAGAGTTCAACGGGCACAAGAGACCCAGTACTTC
CSARVQRAQETQYF
>TRBJ2-3|TRBV7-2|TRBD2|-
TGTGCCAGCAGCTTAGCGCTGGGGACTAGCCAAGATACGCAGTATTTT
CASSLALGTSQDTQYF
>TRBJ2-1|TRBV12-3/TRBV12-4|TRBD2|many
TGTGCCAGCAGTTTTGTGGGACTAGGTTACAATGAGCAGTTCTTC
CASSFVGLGYNEQFF
>TRBJ2-5|TRBV7-2|-|few
TGTGCCAGCAGCTTACGGGCAGGCGGTCAAGAGACCCAGTACTTC
CASSLRAGGQETQYF
>TRBJ1-4|TRBV28|-|-
TGTGCCAGCAGTTCATTCAGGGGCCGAGGGTGGGCTAATGAAAAACTGTTTTTT
CASSSFRGRGWANEKLFF
>TRBJ2-5|TRBV6-1|TRBD2|many
TGTGCCAGCAGTGTCGGAAGCGGGGGGTTCCTTGAGACCCAGTACTTC
CASSVGSGGFLETQYF